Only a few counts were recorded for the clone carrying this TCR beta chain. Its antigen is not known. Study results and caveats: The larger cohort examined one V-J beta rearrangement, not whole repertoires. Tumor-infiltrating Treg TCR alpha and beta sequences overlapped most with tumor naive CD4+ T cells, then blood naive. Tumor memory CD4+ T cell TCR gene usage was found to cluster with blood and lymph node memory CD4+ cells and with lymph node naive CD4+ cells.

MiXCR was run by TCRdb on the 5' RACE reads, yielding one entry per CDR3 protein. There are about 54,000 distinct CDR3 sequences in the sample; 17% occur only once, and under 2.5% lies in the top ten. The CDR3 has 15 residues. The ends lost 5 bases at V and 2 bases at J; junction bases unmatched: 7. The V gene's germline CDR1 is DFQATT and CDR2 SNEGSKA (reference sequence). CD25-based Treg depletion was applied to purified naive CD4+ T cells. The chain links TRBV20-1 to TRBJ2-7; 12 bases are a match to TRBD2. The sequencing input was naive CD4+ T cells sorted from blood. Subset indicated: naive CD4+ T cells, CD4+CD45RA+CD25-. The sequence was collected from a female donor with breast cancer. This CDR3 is CSASVSSGRAYEQYF. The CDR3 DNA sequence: TGCAGTGCTTCAGTCTCTAGCGGGAGGGCCTACGAGCAGTACTTC.